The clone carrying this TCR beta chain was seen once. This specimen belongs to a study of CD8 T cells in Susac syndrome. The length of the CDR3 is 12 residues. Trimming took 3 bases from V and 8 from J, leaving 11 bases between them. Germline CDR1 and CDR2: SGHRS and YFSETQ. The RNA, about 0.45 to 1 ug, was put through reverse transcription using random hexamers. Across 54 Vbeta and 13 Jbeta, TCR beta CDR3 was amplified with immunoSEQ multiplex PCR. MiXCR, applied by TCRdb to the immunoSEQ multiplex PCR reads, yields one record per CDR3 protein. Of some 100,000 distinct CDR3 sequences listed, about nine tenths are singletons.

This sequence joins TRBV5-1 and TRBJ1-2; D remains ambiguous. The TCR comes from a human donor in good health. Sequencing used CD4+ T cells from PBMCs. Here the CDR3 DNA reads TGCGCCAGCAGCTCCCTCGGGCGAGGCTACACCTTC. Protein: CASSSLGRGYTF. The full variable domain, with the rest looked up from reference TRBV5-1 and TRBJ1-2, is KAGVTQTPRYLIKTRGQQVTLSCSPISGHRSVSWYQQTPGQGLQFLFEYFSETQRNKGNFPGRFSGRQFSNSRSEMNVSTLELGDSALYLCASSSLGRGYTFGSGTRLTVV.